The 22 T cell receptor beta chains below were found in one sample sequenced in a study of T cell repertoires in cytomegalovirus infection. TCRdb re-called the reads through MiXCR, storing one row per CDR3 protein. The sample has 740,000 or so distinct CDR3 sequences, less than 40% seen once; the top ten hold about 2.8%. Material for sequencing was PBMCs. The source is a human donor in good health (CMV status not recorded). Some clones in this sample may be carry-over from other donors' samples.

The chain uses TRBV7-9 and TRBJ2-1; D is unresolved. Germline CDR1 reads SEHNR; CDR2 reads FQNEAQ (reference sequence). The CDR3 spans 17 residues. V lost 2 bases and J 2 bases, leaving 16 bases between the germline ends. This CDR3 reads CASSLLVLAVTYNEQFF. In DNA form, the CDR3 reads TGTGCCAGCAGCTTACTAGTCCTGGCTGTGACCTACAATGAGCAGTTCTTC.

This clonotype turned up a few times. This sequence joins TRBV28 and TRBJ2-3; no firm D call. Trimming took 5 bases from V and 8 from J, leaving 11 bases between them. The CDR3 has 12 amino acids. Germline V gene lookup returns CDR1 MDHEN and CDR2 SYDVKM. CDR3 sequence: CASSPLAGTQYF. For the CDR3, the DNA is TGTGCCAGCAGTCCCCTCGCTGGTACGCAGTATTTT.

V is TRBV6-1 and J is TRBJ2-1; 12 bases fit TRBD2. Losses at the gene ends were 3 bases for V and 9 bases for J; bases not matched to a gene: 6. Germline CDR1 is MNHNS and CDR2 is SASEGT. The CDR3 loop spans 15 amino acids. CDR3 sequence reads: CASSDASGGAREQFF. The DNA of the CDR3 is TGTGCCAGCAGTGATGCTAGCGGGGGGGCCCGTGAGCAGTTCTTC.

This clonotype has more than one count but fewer than ten. V gene TRBV27 combines with J gene TRBJ1-2; no definite D call. Between the trimmed V and J ends, which lost 1 base and 8 bases, there was a span of 14 bases. Per the germline V gene, CDR1 is MNHEY and CDR2 is SMNVEV (reference sequence). CDR3 size: 14 residues. The DNA of the CDR3 is TGTGCCAGCAGTTTATTGGGCGGGCCCAAGGGCTACACCTTC. Its protein product is CASSLLGGPKGYTF.

V and J are TRBV5-4 and TRBJ2-2; D might be TRBD1 (6 bases). Between the trimmed V and J ends, which lost 4 bases and 1 base, there was a span of 11 bases. CDR1 is SGHNT, CDR2 YYREEE, per germline (reference sequence). The CDR3 loop spans 15 amino acids. As DNA, the CDR3 is TGTGCCAGCAGCAACAGGGAACTGAACACCGGGGAGCTGTTTTTT. Amino acid sequence: CASSNRELNTGELFF.

The gene calls are TRBV6-1 and TRBJ1-5; D is unclear. Germline assignment: CDR1 MNHNS and CDR2 SASEGT. Trimming pared 2 bases from V and 4 bases from J, leaving 9 bases between. The CDR3 consists of 14 residues. The CDR3 spells CASSERKVNQPQHF. In DNA form, the CDR3 reads TGTGCCAGCAGTGAAAGGAAGGTAAATCAGCCCCAGCATTTT.

V usage is TRBV28 and J usage is TRBJ2-5, with 12 bases fitting TRBD1. The CDR3 covers 16 residues. V was pared by 5 bases and J by 7 bases, with 11 bases of the junction left unmatched. Germline V gene sequence: CDR1 MDHEN, CDR2 SYDVKM. CDR3 residues: CASSAPGQGAYGTQYF. The DNA of the CDR3 is TGTGCCAGCAGTGCCCCGGGACAGGGGGCTTATGGGACCCAGTACTTC. Full variable domain (remainder filled in from reference TRBV28 and TRBJ2-5): DVKVTQSSRYLVKRTGEKVFLECVQDMDHENMFWYRQDPGLGLRLIYFSYDVKMKEKGDIPEGYSVSREKKERFSLILESASTNQTSMYLCASSAPGQGAYGTQYFGPGTRLLVL.

This chain connects TRBV10-3 to TRBJ2-2; TRBD2 matches at 8 bases. The CDR3 is made up of 17 amino acids. CDR1 is ENHRY, CDR2 SYGVKD, per germline. The trim removed 3 bases at V and 0 bases at J, leaving 6 bases unmatched. The DNA for the CDR3 is TGTGCCATCAGTGACCCGCCGGGGGGGTCGAACACCGGGGAGCTGTTTTTT. This sequence encodes CAISDPPGGSNTGELFF.

This clonotype was found a few times. The chain links TRBV28 to TRBJ1-1, with 8 nucleotides matching TRBD1. CDR1 and CDR2 (germline): MDHEN, SYDVKM. V shed 0 bases, J shed 8 bases, and the junction held 17 bases outside the gene matches. CDR3 length equals 18 residues. CDR3 DNA sequence: TGTGCCAGCAGTTTATGGTCCTCACCCGACAGGGGTAGGGGAGAAGCTTTCTTT. Translating gives CASSLWSSPDRGRGEAFF.

The chain couples TRBV27 to TRBJ2-5; D gene unclear. The CDR3 is made up of 16 amino acids. Between the trimmed V and J ends, which lost 7 bases and 0 bases, there was a span of 18 bases. Germline CDR1 MNHEY, CDR2 SMNVEV (reference sequence). The CDR3 loop is CASNPLAGWYQETQYF. The DNA for the CDR3 is TGTGCCAGCAACCCCCTCGCTGGGTGGTACCAAGAGACCCAGTACTTC.

This clonotype was picked up a small number of times. This sequence joins TRBV12-3 or TRBV12-4 and TRBJ1-2; 8 bases are shared with TRBD1. The trim removed 4 bases at V and 8 bases at J, leaving 12 bases unmatched. The CDR3 spans 15 residues. CDR3 coding DNA: TGTGCCAGCAGTTCCGGACAGGGTTGGTGGAAAGGCTACACCTTC. Residues: CASSSGQGWWKGYTF.

This clonotype was counted a few times. The rearrangement uses TRBV25-1 and TRBJ2-7; 10 positions match TRBD2. This CDR3 comprises 15 residues. CDR1 is MGHDK and CDR2 is SYGVNS in the germline V gene. V shed 6 bases and J 4 bases; nucleotides not matched to a gene: 9. In DNA, the CDR3 is TGTGCCAGCAGGGGGGGGCTAGCGGGAGTTTACGAGCAGTACTTC. Amino acids: CASRGGLAGVYEQYF.

This clonotype was seen repeatedly, ten times or more. The CDR3 DNA follows: TGCGCCAGCAGCTTGGTAGGGCCGGCTAGCACAGATACGCAGTATTTT. Translating it yields CASSLVGPASTDTQYF. The J gene is TRBJ2-3, the V gene TRBV5-1, with no clear D. This CDR3 comprises 16 residues. Germline CDR1 and CDR2: SGHRS and YFSETQ. V lost 0 bases and J lost 0, with 11 bases in between.

The V call is TRBV20-1, the J call TRBJ2-7; 7 bases fit TRBD2. The germline V gene encodes CDR1 DFQATT and CDR2 SNEGSKA (reference sequence). V shed 7 bases, J shed 2 bases, and the junction held 8 bases outside the gene matches. The CDR3 is made up of 13 amino acids. The CDR3 nucleotides are TGCAGTGGGGAGGGTCAAGGGGCCTACGAGCAGTACTTC. This encodes CSGEGQGAYEQYF.

V gene TRBV7-4 combines with J gene TRBJ2-1; TRBD2 is a possible D gene (5 bases). V shed 7 bases and J shed 2 bases, with 30 bases lying between them. CDR1 and CDR2 (germline): SGHVT, SQSDAQ. This CDR3 is built from 20 residues. The CDR3 loop reads CASKIDVASWRPQAYNEQFF. DNA for the CDR3: TGTGCCAGCAAAATAGACGTAGCTAGCTGGAGGCCACAAGCCTACAATGAGCAGTTCTTC.

This clonotype turned up a few times. The genes are TRBV9 and TRBJ2-2; 7 bases line up with TRBD2. This CDR3 spans 15 amino acids. Per germline, CDR1 SGDLS and CDR2 YYNGEE. V dropped 0 bases and J dropped 4; count of bases not matched to a gene: 3. The CDR3 DNA sequence: TGTGCCAGCAGCGTAGCGGGAGGTAGCACCGGGGAGCTGTTTTTT. As protein: CASSVAGGSTGELFF.

This clonotype was recorded a few times. V gene TRBV7-2 combines with J gene TRBJ2-7; TRBD1 might be the D (5 bases). V gave up 8 bases and J gave up 5 bases, with 19 bases separating them. In germline, CDR1 is SGHTA, CDR2 FQGNSA. CDR3 size: 14 residues. The CDR3 spells CASSDRRGADEQYF. The CDR3 DNA follows: TGTGCCAGCTCTGACCGTAGGGGTGCCGACGAGCAGTACTTC.

The chain carries TRBV5-1 and TRBJ1-5, with D possibly TRBD1 on 5 matching bases. Germline values: CDR1 SGHRS, CDR2 YFSETQ. The CDR3 has 14 amino acids. V lost 5 bases to trimming and J lost 5 bases, with 14 bases between them. The DNA for the CDR3 is TGCGCCAGCAGAGAGGGAGGGGTGGATCAGCCCCAGCATTTT. Residues: CASREGGVDQPQHF.

Only one count was recorded for this clonotype. The V gene is TRBV4-1, the J gene TRBJ2-7; 9 bases line up with TRBD1. V shed 2 bases and J 5 bases; nucleotides not matched to a gene: 10. The CDR3 has 16 amino acids. The germline CDR1 and CDR2 sequences are MGHRA and YSYEKL. The CDR3 bases are TGCGCCAGCAGCCAATCCCCCGGGACAGGGTTAGACGAGCAGTACTTC. Amino acids: CASSQSPGTGLDEQYF.

This sequence joins TRBV7-6 and TRBJ2-2, with D maybe TRBD1 (6 bases). The germline CDR1 and CDR2 sequences are SGHVS and FNYEAQ. The CDR3 runs 17 residues. The V and J ends lost 2 bases and 4 bases respectively, with 17 bases between them. Here the CDR3 DNA reads TGTGCCAGCAGCTTAAATATTGACAGGTGGAGCACCGGGGAGCTGTTTTTT. Translating it yields CASSLNIDRWSTGELFF.

The table lists this clonotype with many counts. The chain uses TRBV7-2 and TRBJ2-1; TRBD2 matches at 7 bases. This CDR3 is 16 amino acids long. Germline trimming cut 1 base from V and 5 bases from J; bases unmatched to any gene: 8. Per the germline V gene, CDR1 is SGHTA and CDR2 is FQGNSA. CDR3 amino acids: CASSLVGTNPNNEQFF. The DNA for the CDR3 is TGTGCCAGCAGCTTAGTTGGGACTAATCCTAACAATGAGCAGTTCTTC.

This rearrangement joins TRBV7-8 to TRBJ2-2; a weak D match, TRBD1 (6 bases). From germline, CDR1 is SGHVS and CDR2 FQNEAQ. This CDR3 has 17 amino acids. V was clipped by 3 bases and J by 0 bases, with 14 bases between them. Here the CDR3 reads CASSFIVGQPNTGELFF. The CDR3, as DNA: TGTGCCAGCAGCTTTATTGTCGGACAGCCGAACACCGGGGAGCTGTTTTTT.